Described below is a single T cell receptor (beta chain) sequence and its context. No antigen is known for it. Base qualities are not at hand, and no much larger clone is one base apart. V gives up 5 bases and J gives up 3 bases, and the segment between their germline ends measures 13 bases. In the germline V gene, CDR1 corresponds to MDHEN and CDR2 to SYDVKM. Measured from the cysteine to the phenylalanine, the CDR3 is 14 residues long. The retained sequence is limited to the CDR3, 42 bases, with the frame set at the first base. The sample comes from a study of technical replicates of blood from a handful of donors (dated by TCRdb to 2015 to 2018). The library was made by the immunoSEQ multiplex PCR assay. Entries here come from immuneACCESS through TCRdb and include only in-frame sequences with V and J called. Some clones fail to appear in such tables; in the studies checked, an unresolved V gene covers under half of the shortfall, and the cause of the remainder is unknown. Recorded for this sample are approximately 97,000 clones; about 95% of them occurred a single time. The ten largest make up less than 0.45% of the sample.

The sequence came from a human donor in good health. The rearranged chain carries TRBV28 and TRBJ1-1, with the D gene not clear enough to name. The sequenced material came from T cells isolated from PBMCs. In nucleotide form, the sequence is TGTGCCAGCAGTAAAGACGTCGGGGACACTGAAGCTTTCTTT. Its amino acids are CASSKDVGDTEAFF.